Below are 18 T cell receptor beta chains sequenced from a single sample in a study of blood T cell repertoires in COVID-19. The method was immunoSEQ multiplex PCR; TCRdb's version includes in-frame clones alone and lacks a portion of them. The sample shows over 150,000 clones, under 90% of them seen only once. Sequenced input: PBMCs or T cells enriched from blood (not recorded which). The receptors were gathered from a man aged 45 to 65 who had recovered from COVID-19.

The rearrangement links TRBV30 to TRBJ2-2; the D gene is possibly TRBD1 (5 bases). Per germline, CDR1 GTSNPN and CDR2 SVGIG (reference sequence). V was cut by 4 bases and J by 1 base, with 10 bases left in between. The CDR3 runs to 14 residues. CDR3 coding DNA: TGTGCCTGGATCCCCAGGGTGAACACCGGGGAGCTGTTTTTT. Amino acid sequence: CAWIPRVNTGELFF.

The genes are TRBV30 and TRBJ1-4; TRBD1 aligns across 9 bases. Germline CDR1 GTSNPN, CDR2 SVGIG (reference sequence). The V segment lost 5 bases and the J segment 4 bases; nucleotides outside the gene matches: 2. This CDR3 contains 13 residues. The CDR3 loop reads CAWSTGGNEKLFF. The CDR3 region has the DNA TGTGCCTGGTCGACAGGGGGTAATGAAAAACTGTTTTTT.

CDR3 coding DNA: TGTGCCACCAGTGATTTACAGGACAGGGGAGGCAATCAGCCCCAGCATTTT. Its translation is CATSDLQDRGGNQPQHF. The rearrangement links TRBV24-1 to TRBJ1-5; 9 bases are a match to TRBD1. This CDR3 comprises 17 residues. Germline assignment: CDR1 KGHDR and CDR2 SFDVKD. J gave up 2 bases and V 1 base, and 5 bases lay outside the gene matches.

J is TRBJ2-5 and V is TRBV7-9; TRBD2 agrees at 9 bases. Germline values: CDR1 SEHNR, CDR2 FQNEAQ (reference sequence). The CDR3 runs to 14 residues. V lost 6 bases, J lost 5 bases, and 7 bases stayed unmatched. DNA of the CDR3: TGTGCCAGCAGTCCGCGGGGGGGCCTCGAGACCCAGTACTTC. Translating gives CASSPRGGLETQYF.

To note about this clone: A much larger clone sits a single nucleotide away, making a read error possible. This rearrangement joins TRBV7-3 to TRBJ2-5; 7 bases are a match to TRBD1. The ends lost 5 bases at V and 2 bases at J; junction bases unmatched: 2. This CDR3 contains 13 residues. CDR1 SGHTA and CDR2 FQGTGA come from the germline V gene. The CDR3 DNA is TGTGCCAGCAGCATGGGACAGCAAGAGACCCAGTACTTC. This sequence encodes CASSMGQQETQYF. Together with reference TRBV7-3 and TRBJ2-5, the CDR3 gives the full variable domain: GAGVSQTPSNKVTEKGKYVELRCDPISGHTALYWYRQSLGQGPEFLIYFQGTGAADDSGLPNDRFFAVRPEGSVSTLKIQRTERGDSAVYLCASSMGQQETQYFGPGTRLLVL.

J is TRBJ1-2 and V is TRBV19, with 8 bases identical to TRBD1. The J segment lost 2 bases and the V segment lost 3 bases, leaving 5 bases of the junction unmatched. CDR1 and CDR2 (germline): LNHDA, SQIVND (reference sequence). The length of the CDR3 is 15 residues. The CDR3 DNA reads TGTGCCAGTAGTATCTCCCCAGGGGGCAACTATGGCTACACCTTC. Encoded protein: CASSISPGGNYGYTF.

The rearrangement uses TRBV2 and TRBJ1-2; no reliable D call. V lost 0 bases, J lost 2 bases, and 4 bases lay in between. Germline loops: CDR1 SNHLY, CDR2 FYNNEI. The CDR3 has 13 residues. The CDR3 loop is CASSEAGNYGYTF. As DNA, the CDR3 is TGTGCCAGCAGTGAAGCGGGCAACTATGGCTACACCTTC.

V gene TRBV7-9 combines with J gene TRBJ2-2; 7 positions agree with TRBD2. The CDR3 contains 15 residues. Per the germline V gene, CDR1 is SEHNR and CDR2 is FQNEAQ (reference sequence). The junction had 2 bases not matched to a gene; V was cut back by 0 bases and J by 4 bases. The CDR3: CASSLAGGITGELFF. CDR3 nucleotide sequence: TGTGCCAGCAGCTTAGCGGGGGGGATCACCGGGGAGCTGTTTTTT.

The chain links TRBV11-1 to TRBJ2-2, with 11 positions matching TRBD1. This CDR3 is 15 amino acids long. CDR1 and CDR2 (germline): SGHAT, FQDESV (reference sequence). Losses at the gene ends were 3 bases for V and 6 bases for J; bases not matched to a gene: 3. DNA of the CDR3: TGTGCCAGCAGCTTGGGGACAGGGGGACCCGGGGAGCTGTTTTTT. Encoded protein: CASSLGTGGPGELFF.

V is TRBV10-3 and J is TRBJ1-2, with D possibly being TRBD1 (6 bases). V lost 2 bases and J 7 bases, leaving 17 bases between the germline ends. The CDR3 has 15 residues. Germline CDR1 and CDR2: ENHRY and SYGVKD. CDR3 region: CAISETGFRLVGYTF. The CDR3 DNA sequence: TGTGCCATCAGTGAGACAGGGTTCAGGCTAGTTGGCTACACCTTC.

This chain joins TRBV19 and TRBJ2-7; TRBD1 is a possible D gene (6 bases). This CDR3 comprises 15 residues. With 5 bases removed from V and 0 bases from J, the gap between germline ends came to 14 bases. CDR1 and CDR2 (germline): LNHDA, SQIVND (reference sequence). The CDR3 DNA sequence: TGTGCCAGTAGTCTCCGAGCAGGGGCCTCCTACGAGCAGTACTTC. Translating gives CASSLRAGASYEQYF.

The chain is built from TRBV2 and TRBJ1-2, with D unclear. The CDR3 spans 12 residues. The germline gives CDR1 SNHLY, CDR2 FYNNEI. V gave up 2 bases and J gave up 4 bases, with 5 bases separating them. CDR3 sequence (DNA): TGTGCCAGCAGTGAATACAGCTATGGCTACACCTTC. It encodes CASSEYSYGYTF.

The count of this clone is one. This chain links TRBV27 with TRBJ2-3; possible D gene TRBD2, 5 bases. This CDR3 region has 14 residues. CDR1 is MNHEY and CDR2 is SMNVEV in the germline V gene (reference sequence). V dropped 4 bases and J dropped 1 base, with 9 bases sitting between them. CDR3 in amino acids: CASSSGLRTDTQYF. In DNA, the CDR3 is TGTGCCAGCAGTTCGGGGTTGCGCACAGATACGCAGTATTTT.

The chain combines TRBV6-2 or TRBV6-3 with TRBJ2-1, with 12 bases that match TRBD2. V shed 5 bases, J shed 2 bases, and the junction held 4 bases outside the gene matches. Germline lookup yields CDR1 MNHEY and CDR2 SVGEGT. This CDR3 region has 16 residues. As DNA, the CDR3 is TGTGCCAGCAGTACCTCTAGCGGGGGGGCCTACAATGAGCAGTTCTTC. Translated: CASSTSSGGAYNEQFF.

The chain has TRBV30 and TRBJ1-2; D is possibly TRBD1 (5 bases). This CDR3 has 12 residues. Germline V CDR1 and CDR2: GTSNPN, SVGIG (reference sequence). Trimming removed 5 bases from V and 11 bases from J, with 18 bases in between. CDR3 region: CAWSKGSGMYTF. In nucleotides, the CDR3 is TGTGCCTGGTCAAAGGGGTCAGGGATGTACACCTTC.

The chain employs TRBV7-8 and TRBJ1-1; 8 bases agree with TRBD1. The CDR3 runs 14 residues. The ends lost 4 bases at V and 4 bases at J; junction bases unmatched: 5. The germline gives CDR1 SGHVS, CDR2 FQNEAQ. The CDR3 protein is CASSSQQGGTEAFF. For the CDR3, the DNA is TGTGCCAGCAGCTCGCAACAGGGGGGCACTGAAGCTTTCTTT.

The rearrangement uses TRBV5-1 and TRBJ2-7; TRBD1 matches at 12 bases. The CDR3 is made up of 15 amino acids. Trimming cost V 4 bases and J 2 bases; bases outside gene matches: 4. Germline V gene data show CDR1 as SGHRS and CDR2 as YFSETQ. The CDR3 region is CASSLGTGGPYEQYF. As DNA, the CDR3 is TGCGCCAGCAGCCTCGGGACAGGGGGCCCCTACGAGCAGTACTTC.

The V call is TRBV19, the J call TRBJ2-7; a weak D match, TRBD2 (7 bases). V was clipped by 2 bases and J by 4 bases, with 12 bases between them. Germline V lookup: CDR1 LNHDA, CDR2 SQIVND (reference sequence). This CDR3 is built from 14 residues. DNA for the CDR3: TGTGCCAGTAGTATAATCGGGGGGCAATACGAGCAGTACTTC. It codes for CASSIIGGQYEQYF.